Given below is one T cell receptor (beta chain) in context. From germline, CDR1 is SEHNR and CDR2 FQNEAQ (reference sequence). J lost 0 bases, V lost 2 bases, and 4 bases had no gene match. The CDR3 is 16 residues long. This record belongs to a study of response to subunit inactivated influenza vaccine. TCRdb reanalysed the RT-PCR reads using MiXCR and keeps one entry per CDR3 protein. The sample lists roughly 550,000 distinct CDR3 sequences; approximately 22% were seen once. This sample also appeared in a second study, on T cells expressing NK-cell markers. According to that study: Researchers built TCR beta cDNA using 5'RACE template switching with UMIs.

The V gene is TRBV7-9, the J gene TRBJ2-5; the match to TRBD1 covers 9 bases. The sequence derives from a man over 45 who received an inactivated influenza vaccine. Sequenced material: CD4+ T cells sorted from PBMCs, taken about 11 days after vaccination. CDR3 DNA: TGTGCCAGCAGCTTAATGGGGGACAGGGACCAAGAGACCCAGTACTTC. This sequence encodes CASSLMGDRDQETQYF.